This T cell receptor (beta chain) was captured in a study of T cell repertoires in aging, cancer and after chemotherapy. Multiplex touch-down PCR with TRB-A/B primers amplified rearranged V-D-J TRB sequences. TCRdb processed the multiplex PCR reads anew with MiXCR; each CDR3 protein has one entry. The sample shows 5,000 to 7,000 distinct CDR3 sequences, 38% of them seen only once. General observations from the study: In cancer patients, declining TCR diversity with age involved lost richness and lost evenness.

A remark on this clonotype: Its cognate antigen is unknown.

Germline V gene lookup returns CDR1 MNHEY and CDR2 SVGAGI. This CDR3 is 18 amino acids long. Germline trimming cut 2 bases from V and 4 bases from J; bases unmatched to any gene: 11. TCR beta rearrangements were amplified from peripheral blood genomic DNA. The specimen was blood. The rearrangement links TRBV6-5 to TRBJ2-6; 7 bases agree with TRBD1. The sequence derives from a human donor with a blood cancer. The CDR3 protein is CASSYRRASRGGANVLTF. The CDR3 DNA sequence: TGTGCCAGCAGTTACCGCAGGGCTTCCAGGGGGGGGGCCAACGTCCTGACTTTC.